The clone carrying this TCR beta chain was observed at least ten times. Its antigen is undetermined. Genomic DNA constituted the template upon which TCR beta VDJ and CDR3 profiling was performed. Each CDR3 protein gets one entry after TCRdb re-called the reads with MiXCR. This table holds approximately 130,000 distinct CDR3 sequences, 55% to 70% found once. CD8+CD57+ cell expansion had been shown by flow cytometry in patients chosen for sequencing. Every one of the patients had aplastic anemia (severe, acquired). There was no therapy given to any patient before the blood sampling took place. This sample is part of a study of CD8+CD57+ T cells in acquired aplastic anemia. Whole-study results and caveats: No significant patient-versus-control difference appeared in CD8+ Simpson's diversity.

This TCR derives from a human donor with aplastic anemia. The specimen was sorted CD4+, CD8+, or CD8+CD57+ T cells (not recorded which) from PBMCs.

CDR3 coding DNA: TGTGCCAGCACCGCAGGGGCGCCCGTTGGGGGCACTGAAGCTTTCTTT. It codes for CASTAGAPVGGTEAFF. V gene TRBV7-9 combines with J gene TRBJ1-1; possibly TRBD1 for D (6 bases). V lost 7 bases to trimming and J lost 4 bases, with 22 bases between them. The length of the CDR3 is 16 residues. The germline gives CDR1 SEHNR, CDR2 FQNEAQ (reference sequence).